This T cell receptor (beta chain) was recorded in a study of shared clonotypes between healthy human individuals. The method was immunoSEQ multiplex PCR; TCRdb's version includes in-frame clones alone and lacks a portion of them. In the table there are some 2.1 million clones, about 94% of which are singletons. This CDR3 region has 16 residues. V was pared by 1 base and J by 2 bases, with 14 bases between. Germline CDR1 SGHTA, CDR2 FQGNSA. In the naive CD8 group, cells lacked CD45RO and were positively selected for CCR7, so terminally differentiated effector memory CD45RA+ cells were left out. Specimen: naive CD8+ T cells sorted from blood. This clonotype originated in a young man in good health. The J gene is TRBJ2-5, the V gene TRBV7-2, with D perhaps matching TRBD1 (5 bases). CDR3 protein: CASSLGYLRVQETQYF. The CDR3 bases are TGTGCCAGCAGCTTAGGTTACCTCAGGGTTCAAGAGACCCAGTACTTC.